Shown below are 22 T cell receptor beta chains from a single sample sequenced in a study of cytomegalovirus exposure and HLA in healthy donors. Sequencing used immunoSEQ multiplex PCR; TCRdb keeps in-frame clones, though not all of them. The repertoire holds 300,000 to 400,000 clones, with 70% to 90% as singletons. Source material: PBMCs. The receptors originated from a woman between 18 and 30 years old in good health and CMV-seronegative.

The V call is TRBV28, the J call TRBJ2-5, with TRBD2 matching 10 bases. This CDR3 contains 14 residues. The V gene end was trimmed by 5 bases and the J gene end by 5 bases; junction bases not matched to a gene: 5. Germline V gene lookup returns CDR1 MDHEN and CDR2 SYDVKM. CDR3 amino acids: CASSPGLAIETQYF. The DNA for the CDR3 is TGTGCCAGCAGTCCGGGACTAGCGATTGAGACCCAGTACTTC.

This rearrangement joins TRBV6-5 to TRBJ2-7; 8 bases fit TRBD1. CDR1 and CDR2 (germline): MNHEY, SVGAGI. Losses at the gene ends were 6 bases for V and 3 bases for J; bases not matched to a gene: 1. The CDR3 contains 12 residues. The CDR3 nucleotides are TGTGCCAGCAGAACAGGGGGCTACGAGCAGTACTTC. Translation: CASRTGGYEQYF.

Only one count was recorded for this clone. This rearrangement joins TRBV28 to TRBJ2-1; possible D gene TRBD2, 6 bases. This CDR3 is built from 16 residues. The V end was cut by 6 bases, the J end by 5 bases, with 20 bases between. Germline V gene sequence: CDR1 MDHEN, CDR2 SYDVKM. CDR3 nucleotides: TGTGCCAGCAGAAATTATGGTAGCGGTCCGGACAATGAGCAGTTCTTC. As protein: CASRNYGSGPDNEQFF.

This chain uses TRBV4-1 with TRBJ2-5, with D possibly matching TRBD1 (6 bases). Trimming took 2 bases from V and 1 from J, leaving 14 bases between them. The CDR3 covers 16 residues. Germline V gene lookup returns CDR1 MGHRA and CDR2 YSYEKL. The CDR3 region is CASSQTLRTAQETQYF. CDR3 bases: TGCGCCAGCAGCCAAACCCTTCGGACAGCCCAAGAGACCCAGTACTTC.

The gene calls are TRBV6-5 and TRBJ2-1; D is unresolved. Trimming shortened V by 6 bases and J by 8 bases, and 11 bases separated the two germline ends. CDR1 and CDR2 (germline): MNHEY, SVGAGI. This CDR3 is built from 12 residues. The CDR3 DNA is TGTGCCAGCAGCTCCGACACGGATGAGCAGTTCTTC. This translates into CASSSDTDEQFF.

This rearrangement joins TRBV2 to TRBJ1-2, with 7 bases matching TRBD1. CDR1 and CDR2 from the germline V gene are SNHLY and FYNNEI. The CDR3 is made up of 14 amino acids. After removal of 4 bases from V and 7 bases from J, the junction contained 9 bases not matched to a gene. The CDR3 DNA sequence: TGTGCCAGCAGTGGCCGGGGGACAGCCGGTGGCTACACCTTC. This translates into CASSGRGTAGGYTF.

The V and J genes are TRBV2 and TRBJ2-4, with a weak D call TRBD2 (6 bases). The CDR3 contains 15 residues. The germline V and J ends were trimmed by 3 bases and 5 bases, with 14 bases remaining between them. CDR1 is SNHLY, CDR2 FYNNEI, per germline. This CDR3 reads CASSEEFSGENIQYF. CDR3 sequence (DNA): TGTGCCAGCAGTGAGGAGTTTTCGGGGGAAAACATTCAGTACTTC.

CDR3 residues: CASSPGNLNEQFF. The CDR3 coding sequence is TGTGCCAGCAGCCCGGGGAACCTCAATGAGCAGTTCTTC. The rearrangement joins TRBV13 to TRBJ2-1; the D gene is possibly TRBD2 (5 bases). Trimming shortened V by 5 bases and J by 6 bases, and 11 bases separated the two germline ends. Germline CDR1 PRHDT, CDR2 FYEKMQ (reference sequence). This CDR3 contains 13 residues.

This chain links TRBV9 with TRBJ1-2; D gene ambiguous. V lost 2 bases and J lost 1, with 6 bases in between. The CDR3 loop spans 13 amino acids. The germline V gene has CDR1 SGDLS and CDR2 YYNGEE. The CDR3 is CASSVRNNYGYTF. The CDR3 DNA reads as TGTGCCAGCAGCGTGAGAAATAACTATGGCTACACCTTC.

The CDR3 DNA reads TGCGCCAGCAGCCCTCGCGGGGTGAATGAGCAGTTCTTC. Protein: CASSPRGVNEQFF. The chain carries TRBV4-1 and TRBJ2-1, with D possibly TRBD2 on 6 matching bases. The germline CDR1 and CDR2 sequences are MGHRA and YSYEKL. This CDR3 comprises 13 residues. Deletions cut 4 bases from V and 7 bases from J, with 11 bases between.

Concerning this clone itself: This sample also contains other DNA sequences that code for the same CDR3. The chain employs TRBV27 and TRBJ1-1; D is undetermined. This CDR3 is built from 13 residues. Between the trimmed V and J ends, which lost 2 bases and 1 base, there was a span of 5 bases. Germline V CDR1 and CDR2: MNHEY, SMNVEV (reference sequence). The CDR3 loop reads CASSLRGNTEAFF. The CDR3 nucleotides are TGTGCCAGCAGTTTACGGGGGAACACTGAAGCTTTCTTT.

This chain links TRBV2 with TRBJ2-3, with 7 bases that match TRBD1. This CDR3 is 13 amino acids long. The junction had 13 bases not matched to a gene; V was cut back by 8 bases and J by 11 bases. Per the germline V gene, CDR1 is SNHLY and CDR2 is FYNNEI. CDR3: CASYAGGEGWQYF. For the CDR3, the DNA is TGTGCCAGCTATGCAGGGGGTGAAGGGTGGCAGTATTTT.

This chain uses TRBV7-6 with TRBJ2-5, with D uncertain. Germline CDR1 reads SGHVS; CDR2 reads FNYEAQ. V was cut by 5 bases and J by 5 bases, with 12 bases left in between. CDR3 length equals 13 residues. CDR3 protein: CASSLLITETQYF. CDR3 nucleotide sequence: TGTGCCAGCAGCCTGCTTATAACTGAGACCCAGTACTTC.

CDR3: CASSEGQSWNTGELFF. CDR3 sequence (DNA): TGTGCCAGCAGCGAGGGACAGTCATGGAACACCGGGGAGCTGTTTTTT. V gene TRBV9 combines with J gene TRBJ2-2, with TRBD1 matching 7 bases. Germline assignment: CDR1 SGDLS and CDR2 YYNGEE. Trimming cost V 3 bases and J 1 base; bases outside gene matches: 6. The CDR3 consists of 16 residues. Based on the CDR3 plus reference TRBV9 and TRBJ2-2, the full variable domain is DSGVTQTPKHLITATGQRVTLRCSPRSGDLSVYWYQQSLDQGLQFLIQYYNGEERAKGNILERFSAQQFPDLHSELNLSSLELGDSALYFCASSEGQSWNTGELFFGEGSRLTVL.

The DNA of the CDR3 is TGTGCCAGCAGTTTGGACTCGGGACTGACCTACGAGCAGTACTTC. It yields the protein CASSLDSGLTYEQYF. The V gene is TRBV28, the J gene TRBJ2-7; perhaps TRBD2 as D (6 bases). Trimming cost V 3 bases and J 2 bases, with 14 bases left between them. The V gene's germline CDR1 is MDHEN and CDR2 SYDVKM. The CDR3 covers 15 residues.

J is TRBJ1-1 and V is TRBV7-6, with 7 bases identical to TRBD1. The CDR3 contains 15 residues. The J segment lost 4 bases and the V segment lost 2 bases, leaving 7 bases of the junction unmatched. CDR1 SGHVS and CDR2 FNYEAQ come from the germline V gene. The chain's CDR3 is CASSLSRQGGTEAFF. The CDR3 nucleotides are TGTGCCAGCAGCTTAAGCAGGCAGGGGGGCACTGAAGCTTTCTTT.

V is TRBV5-3 and J is TRBJ1-5; the D is unclear. TRBV5-3 has ORF status, its function being uncertain. V was shortened by 3 bases and J by 3 bases, with 7 bases between the two germline ends. This CDR3 comprises 13 residues. Written as DNA, the CDR3 is TGTGCCAGAAGCTCCATCCCCAATCAGCCCCAGCATTTT. Translated: CARSSIPNQPQHF.

V is TRBV4-1 and J is TRBJ2-1, with 9 bases lining up with TRBD2. The CDR3 runs to 16 residues. Per the germline V gene, CDR1 is MGHRA and CDR2 is YSYEKL. The junction had 7 bases not matched to a gene; V was cut back by 3 bases and J by 4 bases. DNA for the CDR3: TGCGCCAGCAGCCAGATAGGCGGGGGGGGATACAATGAGCAGTTCTTC. Its translation: CASSQIGGGGYNEQFF.

There are a few counts of this clone. The J gene is TRBJ1-6, the V gene TRBV19; 9 nucleotides align to TRBD1. The V and J ends lost 9 bases and 8 bases, in that order; junction bases with no gene match: 5. The CDR3 is made up of 13 amino acids. CDR1 is LNHDA and CDR2 is SQIVND in the germline V gene (reference sequence). CDR3 bases: TGTGCCAGCGTGGGACAGGGTTATTCACCCCTCCACTTT. Translation gives CASVGQGYSPLHF.

The chain recombines TRBV30 with TRBJ2-7; 9 bases map to TRBD1. The length of the CDR3 is 13 residues. V dropped 0 bases and J dropped 5; count of bases not matched to a gene: 2. Germline V gene data show CDR1 as GTSNPN and CDR2 as SVGIG (reference sequence). The CDR3 DNA is TGTGCCTGGAGTGTGGGACAGGGACACGAGCAGTACTTC. Protein: CAWSVGQGHEQYF.

This chain links TRBV7-9 with TRBJ2-7, with D tentatively TRBD2 (6 bases). Deletions cut 6 bases from V and 0 bases from J, with 18 bases between. In germline, CDR1 is SEHNR, CDR2 FQNEAQ (reference sequence). CDR3 length equals 16 residues. The DNA of the CDR3 is TGTGCCAGCAGGGGGGGATTTCGAGGGAGCTCCTACGAGCAGTACTTC. Protein sequence: CASRGGFRGSSYEQYF. The variable domain in full, with the rest retrieved from reference TRBV7-9 and TRBJ2-7, is DTGVSQNPRHKITKRGQNVTFRCDPISEHNRLYWYRQTLGQGPEFLTYFQNEAQLEKSRLLSDRFSAERPKGSFSTLEIQRTEQGDSAMYLCASRGGFRGSSYEQYFGPGTRLTVT.

Turning to this clone: Additional DNA sequences in this sample encode the identical CDR3. The chain uses TRBV28 and TRBJ2-7; D unclear. CDR3 size: 11 residues. Trimming pared 6 bases from V and 4 bases from J, leaving 7 bases between. The V gene's germline CDR1 is MDHEN and CDR2 SYDVKM. CDR3 sequence reads: CASRSPYEQYF. The CDR3 nucleotides read TGTGCCAGCAGATCCCCGTACGAGCAGTACTTC.